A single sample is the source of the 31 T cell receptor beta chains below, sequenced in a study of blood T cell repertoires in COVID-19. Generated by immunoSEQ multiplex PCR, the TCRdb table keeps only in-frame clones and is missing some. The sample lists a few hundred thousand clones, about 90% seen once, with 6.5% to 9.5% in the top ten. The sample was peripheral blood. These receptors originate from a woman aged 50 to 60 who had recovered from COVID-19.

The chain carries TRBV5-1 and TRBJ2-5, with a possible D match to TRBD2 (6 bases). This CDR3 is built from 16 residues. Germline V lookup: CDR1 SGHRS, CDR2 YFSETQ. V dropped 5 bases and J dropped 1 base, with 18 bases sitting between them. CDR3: CASRGTPGETQETQYF. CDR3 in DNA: TGCGCCAGCAGGGGGACTCCGGGGGAGACCCAAGAGACCCAGTACTTC.

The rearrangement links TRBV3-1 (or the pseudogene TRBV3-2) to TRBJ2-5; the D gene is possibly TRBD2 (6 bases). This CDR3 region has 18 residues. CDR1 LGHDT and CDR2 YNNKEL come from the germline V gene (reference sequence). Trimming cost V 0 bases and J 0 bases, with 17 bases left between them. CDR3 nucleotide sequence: TGTGCCAGCAGCCAAGAGGGCTTCGGGGGAAATTACCAAGAGACCCAGTACTTC. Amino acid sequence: CASSQEGFGGNYQETQYF.

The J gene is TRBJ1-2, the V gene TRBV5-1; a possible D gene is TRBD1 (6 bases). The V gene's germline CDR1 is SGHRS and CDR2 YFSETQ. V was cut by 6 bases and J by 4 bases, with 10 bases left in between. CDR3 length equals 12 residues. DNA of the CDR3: TGCGCCAGCAAACAGGGAAGCTATGGCTACACCTTC. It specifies CASKQGSYGYTF.

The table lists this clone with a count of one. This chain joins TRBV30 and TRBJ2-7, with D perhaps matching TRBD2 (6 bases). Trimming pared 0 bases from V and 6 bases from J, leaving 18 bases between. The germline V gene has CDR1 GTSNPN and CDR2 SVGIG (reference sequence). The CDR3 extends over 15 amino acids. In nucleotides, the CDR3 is TGTGCCTGGAGTGTATATACCGCCGGGACTGGCGAGCAGTACTTC. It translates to CAWSVYTAGTGEQYF.

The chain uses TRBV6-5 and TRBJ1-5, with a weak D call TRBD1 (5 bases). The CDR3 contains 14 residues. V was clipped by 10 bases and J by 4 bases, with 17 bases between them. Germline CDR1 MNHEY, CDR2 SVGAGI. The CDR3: CATGERQTNQPQHF. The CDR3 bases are TGTGCCACGGGTGAAAGACAGACTAATCAGCCCCAGCATTTT.

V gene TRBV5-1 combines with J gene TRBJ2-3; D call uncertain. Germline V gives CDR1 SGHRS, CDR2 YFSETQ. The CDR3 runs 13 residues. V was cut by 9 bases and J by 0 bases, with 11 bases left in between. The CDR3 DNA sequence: TGCGCCACTGCGGTGTCTAGCACAGATACGCAGTATTTT. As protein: CATAVSSTDTQYF.

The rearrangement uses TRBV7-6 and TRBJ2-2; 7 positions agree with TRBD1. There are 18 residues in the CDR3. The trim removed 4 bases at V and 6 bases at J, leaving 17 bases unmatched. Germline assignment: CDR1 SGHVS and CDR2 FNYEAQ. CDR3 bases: TGTGCCAGCAGCTCCGGGGTTGGGACAGAGATAATGGCCGGGGAGCTGTTTTTT. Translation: CASSSGVGTEIMAGELFF.

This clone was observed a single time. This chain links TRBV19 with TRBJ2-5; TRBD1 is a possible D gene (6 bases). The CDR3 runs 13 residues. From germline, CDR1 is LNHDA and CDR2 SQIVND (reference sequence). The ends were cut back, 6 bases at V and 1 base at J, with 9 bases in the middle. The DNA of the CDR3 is TGTGCCAGTAGCCAGGGGATCCAAGAGACCCAGTACTTC. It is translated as CASSQGIQETQYF.

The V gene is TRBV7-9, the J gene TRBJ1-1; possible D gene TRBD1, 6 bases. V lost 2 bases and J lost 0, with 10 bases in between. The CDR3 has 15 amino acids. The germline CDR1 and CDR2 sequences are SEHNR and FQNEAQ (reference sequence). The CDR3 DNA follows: TGTGCCAGCAGCTTACTTGGGGGCTTGAACACTGAAGCTTTCTTT. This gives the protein CASSLLGGLNTEAFF.

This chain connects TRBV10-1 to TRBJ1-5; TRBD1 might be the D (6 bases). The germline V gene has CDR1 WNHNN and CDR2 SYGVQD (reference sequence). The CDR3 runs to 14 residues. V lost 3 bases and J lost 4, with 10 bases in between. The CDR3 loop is CASSDGTPNQPQHF. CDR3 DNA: TGCGCCAGCAGTGACGGGACACCGAATCAGCCCCAGCATTTT.

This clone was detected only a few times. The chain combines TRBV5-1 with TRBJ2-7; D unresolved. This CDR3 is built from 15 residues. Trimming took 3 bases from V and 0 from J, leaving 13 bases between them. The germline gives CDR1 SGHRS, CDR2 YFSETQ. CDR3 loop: CASSSQATSSYEQYF. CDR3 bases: TGCGCCAGCAGCTCCCAGGCGACATCCTCCTACGAGCAGTACTTC.

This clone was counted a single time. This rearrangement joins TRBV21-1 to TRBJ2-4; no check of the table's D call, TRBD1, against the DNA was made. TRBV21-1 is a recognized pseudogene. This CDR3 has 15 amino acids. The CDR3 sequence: CASTQGLLAKNIQYF. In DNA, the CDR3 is TGTGCCAGCACCCAGGGCCTACTAGCCAAAAACATTCAGTACTTC.

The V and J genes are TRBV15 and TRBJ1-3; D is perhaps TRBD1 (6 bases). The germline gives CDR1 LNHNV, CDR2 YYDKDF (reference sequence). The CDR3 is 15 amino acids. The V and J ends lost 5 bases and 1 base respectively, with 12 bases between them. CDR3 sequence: CATSSQGKSGNTIYF. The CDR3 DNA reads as TGTGCCACCAGCTCGCAGGGGAAATCTGGAAACACCATATATTTT.

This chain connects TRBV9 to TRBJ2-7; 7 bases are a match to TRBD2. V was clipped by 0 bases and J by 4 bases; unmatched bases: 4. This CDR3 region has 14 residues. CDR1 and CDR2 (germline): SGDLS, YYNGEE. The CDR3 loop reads CASSVAGGKYEQYF. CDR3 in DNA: TGTGCCAGCAGCGTAGCGGGGGGAAAGTACGAGCAGTACTTC.

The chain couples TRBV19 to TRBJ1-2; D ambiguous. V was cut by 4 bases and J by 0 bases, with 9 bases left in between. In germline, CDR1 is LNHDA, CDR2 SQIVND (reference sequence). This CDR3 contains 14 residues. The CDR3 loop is CASSRADANYGYTF. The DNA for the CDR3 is TGTGCCAGTAGTAGGGCAGACGCTAACTATGGCTACACCTTC.

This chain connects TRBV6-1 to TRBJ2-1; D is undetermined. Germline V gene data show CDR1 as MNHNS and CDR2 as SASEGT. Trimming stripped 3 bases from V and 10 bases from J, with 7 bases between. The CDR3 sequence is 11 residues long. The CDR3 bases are TGTGCCAGCAGTGACGACTGGGAGCAGTTCTTC. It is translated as CASSDDWEQFF.

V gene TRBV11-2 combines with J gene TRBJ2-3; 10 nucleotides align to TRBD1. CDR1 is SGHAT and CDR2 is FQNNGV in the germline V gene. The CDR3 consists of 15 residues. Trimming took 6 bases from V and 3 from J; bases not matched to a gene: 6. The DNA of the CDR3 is TGTGCCAGCAGAGTGTCGGGACAGGGGACAGATACGCAGTATTTT. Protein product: CASRVSGQGTDTQYF.

The CDR3 DNA is TGTGCCATCAGTGAACTACTAGCGGGGGACAATGAGCAGTTCTTC. It translates to CAISELLAGDNEQFF. The V call is TRBV10-3, the J call TRBJ2-1; 11 bases fit TRBD2. V dropped 3 bases and J dropped 5; count of bases not matched to a gene: 3. This CDR3 has 15 residues. CDR1 is ENHRY and CDR2 is SYGVKD in the germline V gene.

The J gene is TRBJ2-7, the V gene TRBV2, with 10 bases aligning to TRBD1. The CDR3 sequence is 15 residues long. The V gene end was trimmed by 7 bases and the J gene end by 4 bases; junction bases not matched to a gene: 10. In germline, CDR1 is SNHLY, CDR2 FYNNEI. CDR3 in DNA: TGTGCCAGCAACCGGGACAGGGGAAACTCATACGAGCAGTACTTC. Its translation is CASNRDRGNSYEQYF.

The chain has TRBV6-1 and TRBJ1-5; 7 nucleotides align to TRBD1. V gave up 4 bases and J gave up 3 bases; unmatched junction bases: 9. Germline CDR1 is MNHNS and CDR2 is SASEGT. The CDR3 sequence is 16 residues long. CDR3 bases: TGTGCCAGCAGTGTAACAGGGGCCGGGACCAATCAGCCCCAGCATTTT. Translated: CASSVTGAGTNQPQHF.

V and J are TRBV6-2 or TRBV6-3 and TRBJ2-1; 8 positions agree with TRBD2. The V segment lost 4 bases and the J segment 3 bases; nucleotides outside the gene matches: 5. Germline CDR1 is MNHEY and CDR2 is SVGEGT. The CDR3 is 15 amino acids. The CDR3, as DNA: TGTGCCAGCAGTTCCACCACTAGCGGCTACAATGAGCAGTTCTTC. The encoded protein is CASSSTTSGYNEQFF.

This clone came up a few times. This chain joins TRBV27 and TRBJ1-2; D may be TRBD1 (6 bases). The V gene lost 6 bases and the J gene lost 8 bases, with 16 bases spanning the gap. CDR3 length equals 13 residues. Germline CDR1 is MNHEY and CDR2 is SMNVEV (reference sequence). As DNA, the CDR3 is TGTGCCAGCAGACTCACAGGGTTGGAGGGCTACACCTTC. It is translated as CASRLTGLEGYTF.

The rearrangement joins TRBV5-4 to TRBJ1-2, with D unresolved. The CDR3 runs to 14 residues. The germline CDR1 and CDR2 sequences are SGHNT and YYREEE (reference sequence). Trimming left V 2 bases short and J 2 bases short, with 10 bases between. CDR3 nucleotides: TGTGCCAGCAGCTTCTTTGGAGGGAACTATGGCTACACCTTC. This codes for CASSFFGGNYGYTF.

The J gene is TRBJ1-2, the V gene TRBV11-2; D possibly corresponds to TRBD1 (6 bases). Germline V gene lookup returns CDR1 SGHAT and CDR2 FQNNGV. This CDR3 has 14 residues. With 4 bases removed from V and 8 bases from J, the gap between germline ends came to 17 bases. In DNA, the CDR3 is TGTGCCAGCAGCTCCAACAGGGTACAGCTAGGCTACACCTTC. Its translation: CASSSNRVQLGYTF.

The DNA for the CDR3 is TGCGCCAGCAGCTTGTCAGCGGCAGATACGCAGTATTTT. It codes for CASSLSAADTQYF. This rearrangement joins TRBV5-1 to TRBJ2-3, with a weak D call TRBD2 (5 bases). Germline CDR1 is SGHRS and CDR2 is YFSETQ. This CDR3 has 13 residues. The ends were cut back, 1 base at V and 4 bases at J, with 7 bases in the middle.

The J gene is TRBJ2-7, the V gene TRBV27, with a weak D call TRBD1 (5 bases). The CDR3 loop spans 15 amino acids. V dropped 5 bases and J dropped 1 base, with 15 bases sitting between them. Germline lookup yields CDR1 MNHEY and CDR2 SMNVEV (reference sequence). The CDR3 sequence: CASSSRDGRSYEQYF. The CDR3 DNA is TGTGCCAGCAGTAGCAGGGATGGTAGATCCTACGAGCAGTACTTC.

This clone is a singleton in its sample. The CDR3 sequence is CAREQLSEGKETQYF. CDR3 coding DNA: TGTGCCAGGGAACAGTTATCGGAGGGCAAAGAGACCCAGTACTTC. The chain employs TRBV28 and TRBJ2-5; tentatively, D is TRBD2 (6 bases). Germline CDR1 and CDR2: MDHEN and SYDVKM. Deletions cut 9 bases from V and 3 bases from J, with 20 bases between. The CDR3 has 15 residues.

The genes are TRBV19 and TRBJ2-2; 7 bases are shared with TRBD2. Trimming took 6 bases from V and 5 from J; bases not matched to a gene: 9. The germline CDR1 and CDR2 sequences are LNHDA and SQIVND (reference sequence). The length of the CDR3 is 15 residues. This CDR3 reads CASSTGLVPTGELFF. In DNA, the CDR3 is TGTGCCAGTAGCACCGGACTAGTCCCAACCGGGGAGCTGTTTTTT.

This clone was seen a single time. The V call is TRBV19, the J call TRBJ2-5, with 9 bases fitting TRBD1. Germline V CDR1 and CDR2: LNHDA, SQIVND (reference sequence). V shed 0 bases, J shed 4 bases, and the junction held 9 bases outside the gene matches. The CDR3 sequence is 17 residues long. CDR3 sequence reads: CASSIEVGQGVGETQYF. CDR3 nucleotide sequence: TGTGCCAGTAGTATAGAAGTGGGACAGGGCGTAGGAGAGACCCAGTACTTC.

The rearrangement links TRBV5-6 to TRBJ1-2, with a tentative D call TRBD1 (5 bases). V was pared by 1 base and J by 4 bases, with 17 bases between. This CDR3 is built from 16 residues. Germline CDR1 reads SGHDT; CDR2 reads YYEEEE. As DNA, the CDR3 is TGTGCCAGCAGCTTGCGGACATCCTTCTCCCCCTATGGCTACACCTTC. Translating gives CASSLRTSFSPYGYTF.

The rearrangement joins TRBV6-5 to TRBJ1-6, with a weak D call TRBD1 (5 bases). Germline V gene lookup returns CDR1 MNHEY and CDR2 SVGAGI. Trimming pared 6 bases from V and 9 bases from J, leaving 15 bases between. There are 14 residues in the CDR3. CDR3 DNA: TGTGCCAGCAGCCCGGCCAGGGCGATTTCACCCCTCCACTTT. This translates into CASSPARAISPLHF.